This is a list of T cell receptor beta chains from one sample in a study of PD-L1 blockade in urothelial cancer. Measured with immunoSEQ multiplex PCR; TCRdb has only the in-frame clones, and not every one. The sample has about 130,000 clones, roughly 80% seen once. The sample consisted of PBMCs, taken around atezolizumab (anti-PD-L1) treatment. The receptors come from a man aged 45-65 years with urothelial cancer. Both conserved end residues are part of each CDR3. A D gene is named only where the DNA matches it firmly. The size entry is marked missing in some rows and otherwise reads once, few, many or a size class.

size | D | J | V | CDR3 | DNA
. | . | TRBJ2-2 | TRBV9 | CASSTQGTGELFF | TGTGCCAGCAGCACACAGGGAACCGGGGAGCTGTTTTTT
. | . | TRBJ2-7 | TRBV15 | CATSRDGPAEDYEQYF | TGTGCCACCAGCAGAGATGGCCCGGCGGAAGACTACGAGCAGTACTTC
. | . | TRBJ1-6 | TRBV5-1 | CASSLRTPGESPLHF | TGCGCCAGCAGCTTGCGGACCCCCGGGGAATCACCCCTCCACTTT
. | . | TRBJ1-6 | TRBV11-2 | CASSPSWMDKSWNSPLHF | TGTGCCAGCAGCCCAAGTTGGATGGACAAATCGTGGAATTCACCCCTCCACTTT
once | . | TRBJ1-1 | TRBV6-6 | CASSYRVGGTEAFF | TGTGCCAGCAGTTACCGTGTGGGGGGCACTGAAGCTTTCTTT
. | . | TRBJ1-5 | TRBV1 | CTSSHKKSANYNQPQHF | TGCACCAGCAGCCACAAGAAATCAGCTAACTACAATCAGCCCCAGCATTTT
. | TRBD2 | TRBJ2-1 | TRBV5-1 | CASSLSAGETEQFF | TGCGCCAGCAGCTTGTCGGCGGGAGAGACTGAGCAGTTCTTC
. | . | TRBJ1-1 | TRBV5-1 | CASSLTGPDTEAFF | TGCGCCAGCAGCTTAACAGGTCCTGACACTGAAGCTTTCTTT
. | . | TRBJ1-1 | TRBV11-3 | CASSPRRGSEAFF | TGTGCCAGCAGCCCTAGGAGGGGTAGTGAAGCTTTCTTT
. | . | TRBJ1-5 | TRBV15 | CATSRDRAAGLPNQAQHF | TGTGCCACCAGCAGAGATAGGGCAGCCGGACTGCCCAATCAGGCCCAGCATTTT
. | . | TRBJ1-2 | TRBV28 | CASSLWGSPGGF | TGTGCCAGCAGTTTATGGGGTAGCCCTGGTGGCTTC
. | TRBD1 | TRBJ2-1 | TRBV11-2 | CASSDVNRGYNEQFF | TGTGCCAGCAGCGACGTCAACAGGGGTTACAATGAGCAGTTCTTC
. | TRBD1 | TRBJ1-6 | TRBV11-1 | CASSIRTGVSTLHF | TGTGCCAGCAGCATAAGGACAGGCGTCTCAACACTCCACTTT
. | . | TRBJ1-6 | TRBV4-1 | CASSQDPDSGISSPLHF | TGCGCCAGCAGCCAAGATCCTGACTCTGGAATATCCTCACCCCTCCACTTT
. | . | TRBJ2-5 | TRBV5-1 | CASSLAKGEETQYF | TGCGCCAGCAGCTTGGCCAAGGGGGAAGAGACCCAGTACTTC
. | . | TRBJ2-7 | TRBV6-5 | CASSSGEQYF | TGTGCCAGCAGTTCGGGTGAGCAGTACTTC
. | TRBD2 | TRBJ2-2 | TRBV5-1 | CASSFRSGDTGELFF | TGCGCCAGCAGCTTCCGGAGCGGGGATACCGGGGAGCTGTTTTTT
few | TRBD1 | TRBJ1-6 | TRBV27 | CASSFSRTGASSYNSPLHF | TGTGCCAGCAGTTTCTCCCGGACAGGGGCCAGCTCCTATAATTCACCCCTCCACTTT
. | TRBD1 | TRBJ1-1 | TRBV28 | CASTETGASLGAFF | TGTGCCAGCACGGAGACAGGGGCGTCCCTGGGAGCTTTCTTT
. | TRBD1 | TRBJ2-5 | TRBV18 | CASSPGTGRQETQYF | TGTGCCAGCTCACCGGGGACAGGGAGGCAAGAGACCCAGTACTTC
. | TRBD2 | TRBJ2-5 | TRBV7-9 | CASSTLAGATQETQYF | TGTGCCAGCAGCACACTAGCGGGAGCTACCCAAGAGACCCAGTACTTC
. | . | TRBJ2-5 | TRBV5-6 | CASSLGWDTILQETQYF | TGTGCCAGCAGCTTGGGCTGGGACACAATACTCCAAGAGACCCAGTACTTC
. | . | TRBJ2-2 | TRBV7-9 | CASSFQGGGELFF | TGTGCCAGCAGCTTCCAAGGGGGCGGGGAGCTGTTTTTT
. | . | TRBJ2-3 | TRBV9 | CASSGVTGGGDTQYF | TGTGCCAGCAGCGGAGTTACAGGGGGAGGGGATACGCAGTATTTT
. | TRBD1 | TRBJ1-1 | TRBV5-4 | CASSAGTGGSEAFF | TGTGCCAGCAGCGCCGGGACAGGGGGATCCGAAGCTTTCTTT
. | TRBD2 | TRBJ2-1 | TRBV5-1 | CASRIQGLASDEQFF | TGCGCCAGCAGGATTCAAGGACTAGCATCCGATGAGCAGTTCTTC
. | . | TRBJ1-6 | TRBV14 | CASSQDFYNSPLHF | TGTGCCAGCAGCCAAGACTTCTATAATTCACCCCTCCACTTT
. | . | TRBJ1-6 | TRBV15 | CATSRDLPGRHNSPLHF | TGTGCCACCAGCAGAGATTTACCGGGAAGGCATAATTCACCCCTCCACTTT
. | . | TRBJ1-5 | TRBV7-8 | CASSPVNQPQHF | TGTGCCAGCAGCCCGGTAAATCAGCCCCAGCATTTT
. | TRBD2 | TRBJ2-3 | TRBV7-9 | CASSVNDWAGGPSDTQYF | TGTGCCAGCAGCGTTAACGATTGGGCGGGAGGGCCTTCAGATACGCAGTATTTT
. | TRBD2 | TRBJ2-2 | TRBV10-1 | CASSPGGQMNTGELFF | TGCGCCAGCAGCCCGGGAGGGCAAATGAACACCGGGGAGCTGTTTTTT
. | . | TRBJ1-2 | TRBV19 | CASSISGTISGYTF | TGTGCCAGTAGTATATCCGGGACAATTTCTGGCTACACCTTC
once | TRBD1 | TRBJ2-6 | TRBV28 | CASSFLWTGGGISGANVLTF | TGTGCCAGCAGTTTTCTCTGGACAGGGGGGGGGATCTCTGGGGCCAACGTCCTGACTTTC
. | . | TRBJ1-5 | TRBV5-5 | CASSLPGVTQPQHF | TGTGCCAGCAGCTTGCCCGGGGTAACCCAGCCCCAGCATTTT
few | . | TRBJ1-2 | TRBV28 | CASSSPVGYTF | TGTGCCAGCAGTTCACCGGTGGGCTACACCTTC
. | TRBD2 | TRBJ2-1 | TRBV4-2 | CASSQEVLAGAHEQFF | TGTGCCAGCAGCCAAGAAGTACTAGCGGGAGCCCATGAGCAGTTCTTC
few | . | TRBJ1-6 | TRBV28 | CASRAPTGDNSPLHF | TGTGCCAGCAGGGCTCCCACAGGAGATAATTCACCCCTCCACTTT
. | TRBD2 | TRBJ2-3 | TRBV5-1 | CASSFGSGGTDTQYF | TGCGCCAGCAGCTTCGGCAGCGGGGGGACAGATACGCAGTATTTT
. | TRBD1 | TRBJ2-5 | TRBV10-3 | CAIKGQTQETQYF | TGTGCCATCAAGGGACAGACTCAAGAGACCCAGTACTTC
. | TRBD2 | TRBJ2-2 | TRBV7-9 | CASSLMAAGLNTGELFF | TGTGCCAGCAGCTTAATGGCAGCGGGACTGAACACCGGGGAGCTGTTTTTT
. | TRBD1 | TRBJ1-3 | TRBV9 | CASRGQGESGNTIYF | TGTGCCAGCAGGGGACAGGGGGAATCTGGAAACACCATATATTTT
. | . | TRBJ2-3 | TRBV29-1 | CSVVPGSADTQYF | TGCAGCGTTGTCCCGGGTTCGGCAGATACGCAGTATTTT
. | . | TRBJ1-1 | TRBV30 | CAWMEAGEAFF | TGTGCCTGGATGGAGGCCGGGGAGGCTTTCTTT
. | . | TRBJ1-4 | TRBV5-1 | CASSRGTGRTNEKLFF | TGCGCCAGCAGCCGGGGCACAGGGCGAACTAATGAAAAACTGTTTTTT
. | . | TRBJ2-5 | TRBV7-7 | CASSYSGTKETQYF | TGTGCTAGCAGCTATTCCGGGACAAAAGAGACCCAGTACTTC
. | . | TRBJ2-7 | TRBV5-1 | CASSSRQASYEQYF | TGCGCCAGCAGCTCGAGACAGGCCTCCTACGAGCAGTACTTC
. | . | TRBJ2-7 | TRBV10-3 | CATGGGSYEQYF | TGTGCCACCGGGGGAGGTTCGTACGAGCAGTACTTC
. | . | TRBJ2-7 | TRBV5-5 | CASSWTEWSSYEQYF | TGTGCCAGCAGCTGGACAGAGTGGAGCTCCTACGAGCAGTACTTC
few | . | TRBJ2-7 | TRBV6-1 | CATSLGSPYEQYF | TGTGCCACCTCGCTCGGGAGTCCCTACGAGCAGTACTTC
. | . | TRBJ1-6 | TRBV6-5 | CASRPEGYNSPLHF | TGTGCCAGCCGCCCGGAGGGATATAATTCACCCCTCCACTTT
. | . | TRBJ1-5 | TRBV6-5 | CASSYSRGNQPQHF | TGTGCCAGCAGTTACTCAAGGGGAAACCAGCCCCAGCATTTT
. | TRBD2 | TRBJ2-5 | TRBV7-9 | CASSPGLGTWETQYF | TGTGCCAGCAGCCCCGGACTAGGGACTTGGGAGACCCAGTACTTC
. | TRBD1 | TRBJ2-1 | TRBV4-1 | CASSGGTGGAWGSSYNEQFF | TGCGCCAGCAGCGGGGGGACAGGGGGCGCATGGGGGAGCTCCTACAATGAGCAGTTCTTC
. | TRBD1 | TRBJ2-7 | TRBV19 | CASSPGQGGYEQYF | TGTGCCAGTAGTCCCGGACAGGGGGGCTACGAGCAGTACTTC